These 11 T cell receptor beta chains share one sample of origin, sequenced in a study of control samples from healthy donors and cancer patients. Using immunoSEQ multiplex PCR, the repertoire was profiled, and TCRdb retains in-frame clones only, with some absent. The sample has roughly 150,000 clones, around 90% seen once. Sequencing was done on a sample of blood. These receptors were obtained from a man under 40 in good health.

V usage is TRBV11-2 and J usage is TRBJ2-2, with 9 nucleotides matching TRBD1. The CDR3 totals 15 residues. Losses at the gene ends were 0 bases for V and 7 bases for J; bases not matched to a gene: 3. Looked up from germline, CDR1 is SGHAT and CDR2 is FQNNGV. This chain's CDR3 is CASSLDTGGHGELFF. The CDR3 DNA reads as TGTGCCAGCAGCTTAGATACAGGGGGCCACGGGGAGCTGTTTTTT.

DNA for the CDR3: TGTGCCAGCAGTAGTTCAGATACGCAGTATTTT. It yields the protein CASSSSDTQYF. The gene calls are TRBV27 and TRBJ2-3; D is undetermined. Between the trimmed V and J ends, which lost 5 bases and 4 bases, there was a span of 4 bases. Germline V gene data show CDR1 as MNHEY and CDR2 as SMNVEV (reference sequence). This CDR3 contains 11 residues.

This clone was seen a single time. The chain links TRBV6-1 to TRBJ1-1, with D possibly TRBD1 on 5 matching bases. V lost 1 base, J lost 8 bases, and 11 bases lay in between. CDR1 MNHNS and CDR2 SASEGT come from the germline V gene. This CDR3 region has 13 residues. CDR3 sequence (DNA): TGTGCCAGCAGTGAAGGGGGACGCGGGGAAGCTTTCTTT. This sequence encodes CASSEGGRGEAFF.

The chain links TRBV30 to TRBJ2-1; D gene unclear. With 2 bases removed from V and 6 bases from J, the gap between germline ends came to 11 bases. The germline V gene has CDR1 GTSNPN and CDR2 SVGIG (reference sequence). The CDR3 length is 13 residues. The CDR3 reads CAWSTPAGNEQFF. The CDR3 nucleotides read TGTGCCTGGAGTACCCCAGCCGGCAATGAGCAGTTCTTC.

The chain combines TRBV9 with TRBJ1-2, with D unresolved. Deletions cut 4 bases from V and 5 bases from J, with 12 bases between. The CDR3 covers 13 residues. Germline CDR1 is SGDLS and CDR2 is YYNGEE. The CDR3 DNA follows: TGTGCCAGCAGCAATGGGATTTGGTATGGCTACACCTTC. It is translated as CASSNGIWYGYTF.

To note about this clone: Other DNA sequences in this specimen translate into the identical CDR3. The chain is built from TRBV7-9 and TRBJ2-3; weak D call: TRBD2 (6 bases). The germline V gene encodes CDR1 SEHNR and CDR2 FQNEAQ (reference sequence). The CDR3 has 14 residues. The V and J ends lost 3 bases and 2 bases respectively, with 9 bases between them. CDR3 bases: TGTGCCAGCAGCTTCGCGGGACCCACAGATACGCAGTATTTT. Translation: CASSFAGPTDTQYF.

The chain employs TRBV7-2 and TRBJ1-1; 9 bases agree with TRBD1. CDR1 and CDR2 from the germline V gene are SGHTA and FQGNSA. J gave up 5 bases and V 5 bases, and 6 bases lay outside the gene matches. The CDR3 has 14 residues. CDR3 bases: TGTGCCAGCAGCCTGGACAGGGGTGGGACTGAAGCTTTCTTT. Protein product: CASSLDRGGTEAFF.

In DNA, the CDR3 is TGTGCCAGCAGCTACACAGGGACGGGGTCCTACGAGCAGTACTTC. This translates into CASSYTGTGSYEQYF. The J gene is TRBJ2-7, the V gene TRBV21-1; the table's D call TRBD1 went unverified against the DNA. TRBV21-1 is listed as a pseudogene. The CDR3 has 15 residues.

The chain couples TRBV6-1 to TRBJ2-7; no reliable D call. Trimming took off 2 bases at V and 0 bases at J, with 8 bases between the two ends. Germline-derived CDR1 and CDR2 are MNHNS and SASEGT. This CDR3 contains 14 residues. The CDR3 sequence: CASSEFEDSYEQYF. CDR3 coding DNA: TGTGCCAGCAGTGAATTTGAGGACTCCTACGAGCAGTACTTC.

The genes are TRBV9 and TRBJ2-7; D gene unclear. From germline, CDR1 is SGDLS and CDR2 YYNGEE. This CDR3 comprises 13 residues. The ends were cut back, 0 bases at V and 6 bases at J, with 10 bases in the middle. CDR3 sequence reads: CASSVDPAAEQYF. The CDR3 DNA sequence: TGTGCCAGCAGCGTAGATCCCGCGGCCGAGCAGTACTTC.

This chain uses TRBV12-5 with TRBJ1-1; TRBD1 might be the D (6 bases). Germline-derived CDR1 and CDR2 are LGHNT and FRNRAP. V lost 0 bases to trimming and J lost 0 bases, with 14 bases between them. The CDR3 consists of 17 residues. CDR3 amino acids: CASGLVQGPLMNTEAFF. Written as DNA, the CDR3 is TGTGCTAGTGGTTTGGTACAGGGCCCGCTTATGAACACTGAAGCTTTCTTT.